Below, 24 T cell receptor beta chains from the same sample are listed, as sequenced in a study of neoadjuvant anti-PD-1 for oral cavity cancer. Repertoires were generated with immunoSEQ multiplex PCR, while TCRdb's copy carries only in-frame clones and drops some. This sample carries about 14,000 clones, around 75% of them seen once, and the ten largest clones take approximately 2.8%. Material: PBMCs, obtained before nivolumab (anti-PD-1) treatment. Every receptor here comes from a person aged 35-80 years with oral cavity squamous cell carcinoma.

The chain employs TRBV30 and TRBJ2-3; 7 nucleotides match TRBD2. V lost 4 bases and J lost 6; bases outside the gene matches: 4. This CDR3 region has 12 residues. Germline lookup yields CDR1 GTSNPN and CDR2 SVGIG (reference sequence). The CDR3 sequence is CAWTAGADTQYF. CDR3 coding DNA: TGTGCCTGGACCGCGGGAGCGGATACGCAGTATTTT.

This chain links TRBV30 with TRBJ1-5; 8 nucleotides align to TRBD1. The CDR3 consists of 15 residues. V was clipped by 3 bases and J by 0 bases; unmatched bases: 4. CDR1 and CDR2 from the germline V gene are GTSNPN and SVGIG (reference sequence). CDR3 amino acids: CAWSQDRGSNQPQHF. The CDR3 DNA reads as TGTGCCTGGAGCCAAGACAGGGGTAGCAATCAGCCCCAGCATTTT. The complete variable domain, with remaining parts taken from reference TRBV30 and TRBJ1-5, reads SQTIHQWPATLVQPVGSPLSLECTVEGTSNPNLYWYRQAAGRGLQLLFYSVGIGQISSEVPQNLSASRPQDRQFILSSKKLLLSDSGFYLCAWSQDRGSNQPQHFGDGTRLSIL.

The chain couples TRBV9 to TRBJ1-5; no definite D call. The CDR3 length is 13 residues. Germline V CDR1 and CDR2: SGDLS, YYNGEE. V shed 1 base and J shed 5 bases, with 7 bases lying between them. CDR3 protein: CASSVNLDQPQHF. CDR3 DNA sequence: TGTGCCAGCAGCGTAAACTTGGATCAGCCCCAGCATTTT.

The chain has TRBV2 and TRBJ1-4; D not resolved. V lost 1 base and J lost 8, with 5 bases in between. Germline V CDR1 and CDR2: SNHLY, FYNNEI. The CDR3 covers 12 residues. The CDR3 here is CASSEETEKLFF. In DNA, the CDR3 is TGTGCCAGCAGTGAAGAGACAGAAAAACTGTTTTTT.

CDR3 amino acids: CASSARDARYQETQYF. As DNA, the CDR3 is TGTGCCAGCAGTGCCAGGGACGCGAGGTACCAAGAGACCCAGTACTTC. This chain connects TRBV27 to TRBJ2-5, with D perhaps matching TRBD1 or TRBD2 (5 bases each). Germline CDR1 and CDR2: MNHEY and SMNVEV (reference sequence). The CDR3 covers 16 residues. Trimming took 5 bases from V and 0 from J, leaving 16 bases between them.

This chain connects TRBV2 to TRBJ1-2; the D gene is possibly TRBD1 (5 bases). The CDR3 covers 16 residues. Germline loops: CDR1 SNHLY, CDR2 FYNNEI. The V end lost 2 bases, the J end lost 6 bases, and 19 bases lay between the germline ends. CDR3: CASSESRGAGTDGYTF. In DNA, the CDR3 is TGTGCCAGCAGTGAATCGAGAGGGGCAGGGACCGATGGCTACACCTTC. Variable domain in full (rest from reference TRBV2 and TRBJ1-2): EPEVTQTPSHQVTQMGQEVILRCVPISNHLYFYWYRQILGQKVEFLVSFYNNEISEKSEIFDDQFSVERPDGSNFTLKIRSTKLEDSAMYFCASSESRGAGTDGYTFGSGTRLTVV.

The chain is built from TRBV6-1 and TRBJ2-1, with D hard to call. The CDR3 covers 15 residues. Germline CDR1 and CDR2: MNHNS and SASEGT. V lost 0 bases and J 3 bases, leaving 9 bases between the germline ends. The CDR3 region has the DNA TGTGCCAGCAGTGAAGCTATCTATGGCTACAATGAGCAGTTCTTC. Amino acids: CASSEAIYGYNEQFF.

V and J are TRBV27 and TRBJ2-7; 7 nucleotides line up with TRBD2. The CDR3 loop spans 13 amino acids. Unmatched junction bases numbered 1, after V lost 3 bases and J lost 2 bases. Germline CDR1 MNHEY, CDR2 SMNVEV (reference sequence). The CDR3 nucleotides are TGTGCCAGCAGTTTGGGACTAACCTACGAGCAGTACTTC. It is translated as CASSLGLTYEQYF.

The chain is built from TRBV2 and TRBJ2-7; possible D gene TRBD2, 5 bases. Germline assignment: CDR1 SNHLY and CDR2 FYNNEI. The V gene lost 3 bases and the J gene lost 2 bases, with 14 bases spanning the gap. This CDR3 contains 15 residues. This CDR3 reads CASSDGVNEAYEQYF. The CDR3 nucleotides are TGTGCCAGCAGTGACGGGGTAAATGAAGCCTACGAGCAGTACTTC.

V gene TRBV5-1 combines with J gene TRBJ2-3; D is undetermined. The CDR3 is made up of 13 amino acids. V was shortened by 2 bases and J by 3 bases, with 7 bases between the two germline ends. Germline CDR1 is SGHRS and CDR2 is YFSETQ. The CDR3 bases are TGCGCCAGCAGCTTAGGTGGGACAGATACGCAGTATTTT. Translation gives CASSLGGTDTQYF.

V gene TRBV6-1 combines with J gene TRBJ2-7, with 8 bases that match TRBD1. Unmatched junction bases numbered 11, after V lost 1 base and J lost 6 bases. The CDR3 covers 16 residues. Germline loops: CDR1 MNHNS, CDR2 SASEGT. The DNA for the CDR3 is TGTGCCAGCAGTGAAGACCGATGGGCAGGGGGCTCCGAGCAGTACTTC. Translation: CASSEDRWAGGSEQYF.

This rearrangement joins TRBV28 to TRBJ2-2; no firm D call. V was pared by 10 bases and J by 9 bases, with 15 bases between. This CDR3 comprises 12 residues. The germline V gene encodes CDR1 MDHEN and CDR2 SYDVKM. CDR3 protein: CATLAKDWELFF. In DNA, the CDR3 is TGTGCCACTCTCGCCAAAGACTGGGAGCTGTTTTTT.

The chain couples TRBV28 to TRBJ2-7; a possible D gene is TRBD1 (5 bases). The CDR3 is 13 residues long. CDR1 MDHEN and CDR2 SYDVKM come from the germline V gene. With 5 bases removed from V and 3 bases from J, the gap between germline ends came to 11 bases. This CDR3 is CASSLGVIYEQYF. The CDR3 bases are TGTGCCAGCAGTCTAGGGGTGATCTACGAGCAGTACTTC.

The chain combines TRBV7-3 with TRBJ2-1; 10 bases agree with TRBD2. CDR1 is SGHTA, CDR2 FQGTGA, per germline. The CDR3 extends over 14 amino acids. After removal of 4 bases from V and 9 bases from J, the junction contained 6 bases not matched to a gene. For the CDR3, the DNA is TGTGCCAGCAGCTCCTGGGCTAGCGGGAGTGAGCAGTTCTTC. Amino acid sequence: CASSSWASGSEQFF.

The CDR3 protein is CASSPTGEKGIETQYF. Written as DNA, the CDR3 is TGCGCCAGCAGCCCGACAGGGGAGAAGGGGATAGAGACCCAGTACTTC. J is TRBJ2-5 and V is TRBV5-1; 8 nucleotides match TRBD1. CDR1 SGHRS and CDR2 YFSETQ come from the germline V gene. This CDR3 is 16 amino acids long. The trim removed 4 bases at V and 4 bases at J, leaving 12 bases unmatched.

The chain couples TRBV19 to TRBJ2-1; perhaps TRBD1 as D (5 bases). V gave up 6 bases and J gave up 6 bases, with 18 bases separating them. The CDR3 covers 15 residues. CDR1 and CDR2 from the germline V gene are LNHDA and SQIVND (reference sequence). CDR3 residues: CASRDGAAGRNEQFF. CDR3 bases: TGTGCCAGTAGGGATGGGGCAGCCGGTCGCAATGAGCAGTTCTTC.

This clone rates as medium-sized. The CDR3, as DNA: TGTGCCAGCATGGGGGGCGGAGGCTACACCTTC. Translation gives CASMGGGGYTF. This chain connects TRBV9 to TRBJ1-2; D may be TRBD1 (6 bases). This CDR3 contains 11 residues. The germline CDR1 and CDR2 sequences are SGDLS and YYNGEE. With 6 bases removed from V and 8 bases from J, the gap between germline ends came to 11 bases.

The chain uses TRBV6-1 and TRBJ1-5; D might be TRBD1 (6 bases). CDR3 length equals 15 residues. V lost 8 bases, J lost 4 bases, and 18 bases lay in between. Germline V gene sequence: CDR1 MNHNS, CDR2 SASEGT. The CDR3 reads CASVGQTGINQPQHF. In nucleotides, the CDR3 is TGTGCCAGCGTAGGCCAGACAGGAATTAATCAGCCCCAGCATTTT.

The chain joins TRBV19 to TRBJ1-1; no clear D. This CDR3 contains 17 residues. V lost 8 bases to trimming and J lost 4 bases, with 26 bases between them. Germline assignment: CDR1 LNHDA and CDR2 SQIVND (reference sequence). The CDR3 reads CASWSMRVLEAGTEAFF. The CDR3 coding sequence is TGTGCCAGTTGGTCGATGCGGGTTCTCGAAGCAGGCACTGAAGCTTTCTTT.

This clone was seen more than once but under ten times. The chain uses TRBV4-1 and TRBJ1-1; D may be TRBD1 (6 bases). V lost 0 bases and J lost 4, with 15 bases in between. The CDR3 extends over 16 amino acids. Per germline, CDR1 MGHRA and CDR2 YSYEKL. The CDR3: CASSQDRWGLGTEAFF. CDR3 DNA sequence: TGCGCCAGCAGCCAAGATCGTTGGGGGCTGGGCACTGAAGCTTTCTTT.

CDR3 nucleotides: TGTGCCAGCAGCTTCCTCGGGACAGGGGGCCGGAATGAGCAGTTCTTC. This encodes CASSFLGTGGRNEQFF. The rearrangement uses TRBV11-3 and TRBJ2-1; 12 nucleotides align to TRBD1. The CDR3 extends over 16 amino acids. Germline V gene lookup returns CDR1 SGHNT and CDR2 YENEEA. J gave up 7 bases and V 3 bases, and 7 bases lay outside the gene matches.

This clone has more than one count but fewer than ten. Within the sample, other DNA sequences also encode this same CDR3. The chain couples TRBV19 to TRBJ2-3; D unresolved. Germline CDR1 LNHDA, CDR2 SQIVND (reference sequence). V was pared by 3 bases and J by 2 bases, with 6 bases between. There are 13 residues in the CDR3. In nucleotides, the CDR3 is TGTGCCAGTAGTATCGCCGCCACAGATACGCAGTATTTT. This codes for CASSIAATDTQYF.

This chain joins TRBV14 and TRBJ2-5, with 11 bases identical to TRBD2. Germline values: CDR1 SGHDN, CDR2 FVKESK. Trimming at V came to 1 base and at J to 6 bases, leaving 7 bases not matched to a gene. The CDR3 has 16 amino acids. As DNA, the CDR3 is TGTGCCAGCAGCCAAGGTCTAGCGGGGGGTAGGAAGACCCAGTACTTC. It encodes CASSQGLAGGRKTQYF.

In nucleotides, the CDR3 is TGTGCCTGGAGTGGGGTAGCGGGGACCACAGATACGCAGTATTTT. Protein: CAWSGVAGTTDTQYF. J is TRBJ2-3 and V is TRBV30, with 8 bases matching TRBD2. V lost 1 base, J lost 2 bases, and 5 bases stayed unmatched. This CDR3 has 15 residues. Germline assignment: CDR1 GTSNPN and CDR2 SVGIG (reference sequence).